This T cell receptor beta chain was captured by sequencing in a study of blood T cell repertoires in COVID-19. In the study overall: The United States, Italy and Spain supplied acute and convalescent COVID-19 samples.

Under the authors' procedure: From reference gene primer amplification, estimates of nucleated cell counts were derived. The data were produced by immunoSEQ multiplex PCR, yet TCRdb's version contains in-frame clones alone and is incomplete. That table gives V, J and clone size, and the DNA gave D and trimming. This sample carries around 300,000 clones, more than 75% of them seen once, and the ten largest clones take over 4%. V dropped 7 bases and J dropped 1 base, with 14 bases sitting between them. The CDR3 is made up of 14 amino acids. Germline-derived CDR1 and CDR2 are SGHRS and YFSETQ. Cohorts were determined from participant-reported clinical history. Recovered participants had two consecutive negative NP/OP PCR tests, healthcare professional clearance, or symptom resolution.

Sequenced sample: PBMCs or T cells enriched from blood (not recorded which). This clonotype was sampled from a woman aged 30 to 39 who had recovered from COVID-19. The J gene is TRBJ1-1, the V gene TRBV5-1; D might be TRBD1 (5 bases). The CDR3 nucleotides read TGCGCCAGCCTAGGGACTGCCGGGAACACTGAAGCTTTCTTT. It codes for CASLGTAGNTEAFF.